This T cell receptor beta chain was captured in a study of cytomegalovirus exposure and HLA in healthy donors. Findings and caveats of the study: Confirmation in vitro established that three CMV-associated chains were specific for CMV antigens.

Deletions cut 1 base from V and 1 base from J, with 10 bases between. The germline V gene encodes CDR1 KGHSH and CDR2 LQKENI. This CDR3 spans 15 amino acids. The PCR had 60 Vbeta and 13 Jbeta primers. Sequenced by immunoSEQ multiplex PCR; TCRdb stores in-frame clones only, minus some. Here the sample spans under 95,000 clones, 7.5% to 8.5% being singletons. With regard to this clone: Its cognate antigen is unknown.

Sequenced material: PBMCs. This receptor was obtained from a man in his fifties or sixties in good health and CMV-seronegative. The chain combines TRBV18 with TRBJ1-1, with a possible D match to TRBD1 (5 bases). In nucleotides, the CDR3 is TGTGCCAGCTCACCACTGTCAGGGTCGAACACTGAAGCTTTCTTT. It encodes CASSPLSGSNTEAFF.